The 12 T cell receptor beta chains below were found in one sample sequenced in a study of identifying expanded T cells in peripheral blood. Sequencing used immunoSEQ multiplex PCR; TCRdb keeps in-frame clones, though not all of them. Of around 130,000 clones in the sample, about 88% are singletons; the top ten hold 7.5% to 9%. The sample comprised blood. The origin of the receptors is a person between 18 and 75 years old in good health.

The chain joins TRBV27 to TRBJ2-1, with D unresolved. Germline V gene lookup returns CDR1 MNHEY and CDR2 SMNVEV (reference sequence). This CDR3 has 12 residues. V lost 2 bases, J lost 10 bases, and 9 bases lay in between. CDR3 sequence: CASSLQLGEQFF. CDR3 nucleotides: TGTGCCAGCAGTTTACAGCTGGGGGAGCAGTTCTTC.

This clone was observed a few times. The chain has TRBV7-2 and TRBJ2-7; the D call may be TRBD1 or TRBD2 (7 bases each). V lost 0 bases, J lost 7 bases, and 16 bases lay in between. Germline V gene lookup returns CDR1 SGHTA and CDR2 FQGNSA. This CDR3 spans 15 amino acids. The CDR3 reads CASSLAPGRGGEQYF. CDR3 DNA: TGTGCCAGCAGCTTAGCCCCGGGCAGGGGGGGAGAGCAGTACTTC.

J is TRBJ1-5 and V is TRBV7-6; TRBD1 matches at 7 bases. From germline, CDR1 is SGHVS and CDR2 FNYEAQ. After removal of 5 bases from V and 4 bases from J, the junction contained 5 bases not matched to a gene. The CDR3 has 14 amino acids. The CDR3 DNA reads TGTGCCAGCAGCCTTGGGGACAGAAATCAGCCCCAGCATTTT. The encoded protein is CASSLGDRNQPQHF.

The V gene is TRBV28, the J gene TRBJ2-3; tentatively, D is TRBD2 (6 bases). V was trimmed by 6 bases and J by 1 base, leaving 14 bases between them. Germline V gene data show CDR1 as MDHEN and CDR2 as SYDVKM. This CDR3 contains 15 residues. For the CDR3, the DNA is TGTGCCAGCAGGGGGGGTTACGGTGGCACAGATACGCAGTATTTT. This sequence encodes CASRGGYGGTDTQYF.

The rearrangement uses TRBV14 and TRBJ2-7; D unresolved. This CDR3 is 12 amino acids long. Germline V gene lookup returns CDR1 SGHDN and CDR2 FVKESK. V lost 3 bases to trimming and J lost 4 bases, with 7 bases between them. CDR3 in amino acids: CASSQGKYEQYF. The DNA for the CDR3 is TGTGCCAGCAGCCAGGGCAAATACGAGCAGTACTTC.

This chain connects TRBV28 to TRBJ1-1; D unclear. The CDR3 length is 12 residues. V shed 5 bases and J shed 8 bases, with 12 bases lying between them. Germline CDR1 MDHEN, CDR2 SYDVKM. The CDR3 here is CASSRTTTEAFF. The CDR3 nucleotides read TGTGCCAGCAGTAGAACCACAACCGAAGCTTTCTTT.

V gene TRBV7-2 combines with J gene TRBJ2-2; no firm D call. The germline V and J ends were trimmed by 1 base and 1 base, with 7 bases remaining between them. Germline lookup yields CDR1 SGHTA and CDR2 FQGNSA. The CDR3 is 15 residues long. The CDR3 bases are TGTGCCAGCAGCTTAGTTATTGTGAACACCGGGGAGCTGTTTTTT. The encoded protein is CASSLVIVNTGELFF. Based on the CDR3 plus reference TRBV7-2 and TRBJ2-2, the full variable domain is GAGVSQSPSNKVTEKGKDVELRCDPISGHTALYWYRQSLGQGLEFLIYFQGNSAPDKSGLPSDRFSAERTGGSVSTLTIQRTQQEDSAVYLCASSLVIVNTGELFFGEGSRLTVL.

The chain couples TRBV28 to TRBJ2-7; D gene ambiguous. Trimming shortened V by 6 bases and J by 0 bases, and 6 bases separated the two germline ends. This CDR3 comprises 12 residues. Germline loops: CDR1 MDHEN, CDR2 SYDVKM. CDR3 DNA: TGTGCCAGCAGGGGAAGCTCCTACGAGCAGTACTTC. Amino acid sequence: CASRGSSYEQYF.

The chain carries TRBV2 and TRBJ2-4, with D unresolved. The CDR3 totals 14 residues. Between the trimmed V and J ends, which lost 3 bases and 3 bases, there was a span of 9 bases. CDR1 and CDR2 (germline): SNHLY, FYNNEI. CDR3 residues: CASSESALKNIQYF. The CDR3 DNA is TGTGCCAGCAGTGAGTCGGCCCTCAAAAACATTCAGTACTTC.

This chain connects TRBV27 to TRBJ2-7; 10 nucleotides agree with TRBD1. V dropped 5 bases and J dropped 0; count of bases not matched to a gene: 7. CDR1 is MNHEY, CDR2 SMNVEV, per germline (reference sequence). The CDR3 runs 16 residues. The CDR3 loop is CASSPWDRGFSYEQYF. CDR3 nucleotides: TGTGCCAGCAGTCCATGGGACAGGGGCTTCTCCTACGAGCAGTACTTC.

The V and J genes are TRBV10-2 and TRBJ2-3; possible D gene TRBD1, 5 bases. CDR3 length: 13 amino acids. V lost 2 bases and J 6 bases, leaving 9 bases between the germline ends. The germline V gene encodes CDR1 WSHSY and CDR2 SAAADI. This chain's CDR3 is CASSEQGLDTQYF. In nucleotides, the CDR3 is TGCGCCAGCAGTGAGCAGGGTCTGGATACGCAGTATTTT.

This clone was observed a single time. This chain uses TRBV18 with TRBJ2-4; 7 nucleotides line up with TRBD2. J lost 0 bases, V lost 3 bases, and 2 bases had no gene match. CDR1 is KGHSH, CDR2 LQKENI, per germline. The CDR3 extends over 15 amino acids. DNA for the CDR3: TGTGCCAGCTCACCCTCGGGGGGAGCCAAAAACATTCAGTACTTC. This gives the protein CASSPSGGAKNIQYF.